The clone carrying this T cell receptor beta chain was observed once. These data come from a study of tumor-infiltrating lymphocytes in oesophageal squamous cell carcinoma. One entry per CDR3 protein results from TCRdb running MiXCR on the PCR reads. There are approximately 10,000 distinct CDR3 sequences in the sample; roughly 50% occur only once, and around 25% lies in the top ten. The germline V gene has CDR1 SGHVS and CDR2 FQNEAQ. The CDR3 is made up of 13 amino acids. The sequenced sample consisted of esophageal tumor tissue. The source is a male donor with esophageal squamous cell carcinoma. V and J are TRBV7-8 and TRBJ1-1, with D perhaps given as TRBD1 or TRBD2 (5 bases each). The J call could be wrong; TRBJ2-5 is a better fit for the DNA end. Here the CDR3 reads CASSRDQGETQYF. The CDR3 coding sequence is TGTGCCAGCAGCCGGGACCAAGGGGAGACCCAGTACTTC.